This TCR beta chain was captured by sequencing in a study of blood T cell repertoires in COVID-19. Study background: Sites in the United States, Italy and Spain provided acute and convalescent COVID-19 samples.

The V end lost 6 bases, the J end lost 4 bases, and 15 bases lay between the germline ends. The V gene's germline CDR1 is SNHLY and CDR2 FYNNEI. The CDR3 is 14 amino acids. Libraries were prepared by immunoSEQ multiplex PCR; TCRdb keeps only in-frame clonotypes and omits some of them. Of 200,000 to 250,000 clones in the sample, roughly 84% were seen once. The chain employs TRBV2 and TRBJ1-2; possibly TRBD1 for D (5 bases). Input material: peripheral blood. The TCR was taken from a woman of 80 years or more with acute or convalescent COVID-19. CDR3 sequence reads: CASRWTLDSYGYTF. As DNA, the CDR3 is TGTGCCAGCAGATGGACCCTAGACAGCTATGGCTACACCTTC.